Sequencing of this TCR beta chain was carried out in a study of blood T cell repertoires in COVID-19. Across the whole study: In each case, the material was cDNA or gDNA derived from T cells, B-cell-depleted T cells, or PBMCs.

Libraries were prepared by immunoSEQ multiplex PCR; TCRdb keeps only in-frame clonotypes and omits some of them. Among about 200,000 clones listed, 70% to 90% were seen once. The V and J ends lost 6 bases and 6 bases, in that order; junction bases with no gene match: 13. The CDR3 has 17 amino acids. CDR1 is MNHEY, CDR2 SMNVEV, per germline (reference sequence). J is TRBJ2-5 and V is TRBV27; 13 bases fit TRBD2. Input material: peripheral blood. This receptor was obtained from a woman aged 45-60 years with acute or convalescent COVID-19. The CDR3 coding sequence is TGTGCCAGCAGAGAGACTAGCGGGGGGCCTAAAGGAAAGACCCAGTACTTC. This translates into CASRETSGGPKGKTQYF.